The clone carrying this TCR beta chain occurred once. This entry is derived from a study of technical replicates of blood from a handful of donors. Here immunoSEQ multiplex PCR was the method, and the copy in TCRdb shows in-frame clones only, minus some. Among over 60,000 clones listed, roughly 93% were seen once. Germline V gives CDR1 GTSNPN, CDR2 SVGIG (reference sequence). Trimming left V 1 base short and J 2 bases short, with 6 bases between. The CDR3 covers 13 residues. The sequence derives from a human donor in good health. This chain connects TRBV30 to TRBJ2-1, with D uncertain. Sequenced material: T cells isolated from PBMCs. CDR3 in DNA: TGTGCCTGGAGTGCTCTAACCTACAATGAGCAGTTCTTC. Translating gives CAWSALTYNEQFF.